This T cell receptor beta chain is drawn from a study of patients and donors after allogeneic stem cell transplantation. This clonotype was found a few times. One entry per CDR3 protein results from TCRdb running MiXCR on the RT-PCR reads. The sample includes over 350,000 distinct CDR3 sequences, approximately 16% of them seen just once. The CDR3 loop spans 18 amino acids. CDR1 is SGHAT, CDR2 FQDESV, per germline (reference sequence). Unmatched junction bases numbered 9, after V lost 5 bases and J lost 4 bases. Material: blood, either unsorted or a sorted T cell fraction (not recorded which). The chain links TRBV11-1 to TRBJ2-3; 16 bases line up with TRBD2. The sequence derives from a human donor who was either an allogeneic HSCT recipient or a stem cell or donor lymphocyte infusion donor (not recorded which). It is not recorded whose cells these are; they may come from a transplant donor. The CDR3, as DNA: TGTGCCAGCAGCCGCGGGACTAGCGGGAGGGCCTCGTCAGATACGCAGTATTTT. Protein: CASSRGTSGRASSDTQYF.